A single sample gave rise to the 20 T cell receptor beta chains below, sequenced in a study of Graves' ophthalmopathy and Graves' hyperthyroidism listed by TCRdb under 2018. Sequenced on an Illumina HiSeq 2000. For repertoire sequencing, the TCR beta CDR3 regions were amplified from RNA transcripts. The first round was an RT-PCR using HTBI primers with the Qiagen OneStep RT-PCR kit, and this first round was followed by a second-round multiplex PCR, then size selection and purification. Through fastp at Q25 and MiXCR, TCRdb rebuilt clones from the public reads, retaining in-frame beta chains. Merged by CDR3 protein, the rows form single entries marked with the most common genes and DNA. The sample records a few hundred thousand distinct CDR3 sequences, about a sixth of which are singletons. Clones ranked in the top ten supply around 12% of the sample. Material: peripheral blood. All receptors derive from an adult man with Graves' ophthalmopathy.

The chain joins TRBV29-1 to TRBJ1-1; no clear D. The CDR3 length is 13 residues. Trimming pared 3 bases from V and 0 bases from J, leaving 8 bases between. Germline CDR1 is SQVTM and CDR2 is ANQGSEA. CDR3 loop: CSVESALNTEAFF. As DNA, the CDR3 is TGCAGCGTTGAGTCGGCGTTGAACACTGAAGCTTTCTTT.

This clonotype has a count of ten or more. The chain combines TRBV2 with TRBJ1-2; possibly TRBD1 for D (5 bases). The ends were cut back, 4 bases at V and 2 bases at J, with 11 bases in the middle. The germline V gene has CDR1 SNHLY and CDR2 FYNNEI. This CDR3 comprises 14 residues. CDR3 amino acids: CASSAGRANYGYTF. The CDR3 region has the DNA TGTGCCAGCAGTGCGGGCAGGGCAAACTATGGCTACACCTTC.

This clonotype was observed many times. The J gene is TRBJ2-7, the V gene TRBV11-2; possibly TRBD1 or TRBD2 for D (5 bases each). The germline gives CDR1 SGHAT, CDR2 FQNNGV. CDR3 length equals 13 residues. V lost 2 bases and J 4 bases, leaving 9 bases between the germline ends. The CDR3 protein is CASSLSGRYEQYF. CDR3 bases: TGTGCCAGCAGCTTATCGGGGCGGTACGAGCAGTACTTC.

This sequence joins TRBV20-1 and TRBJ1-1; 7 bases align to TRBD1. V gave up 5 bases and J gave up 5 bases; unmatched junction bases: 11. The V gene's germline CDR1 is DFQATT and CDR2 SNEGSKA (reference sequence). The CDR3 runs 14 residues. CDR3 nucleotide sequence: TGCAGTGCTGGTTCGGACAGGAAGGGGACTGAAGCTTTCTTT. It codes for CSAGSDRKGTEAFF.

This chain joins TRBV7-2 and TRBJ1-5; D ambiguous. V was trimmed by 5 bases and J by 9 bases, leaving 11 bases between them. CDR3 length: 12 amino acids. Germline V CDR1 and CDR2: SGHTA, FQGNSA. As DNA, the CDR3 is TGTGCCAGCAGCCTCCCGCCGGGGCCCCAGCATTTT. It yields the protein CASSLPPGPQHF.

This clonotype was recorded at least ten times. The chain carries TRBV7-3 and TRBJ1-1; no reliable D call. This CDR3 spans 14 amino acids. Trimming took off 0 bases at V and 3 bases at J, with 8 bases between the two ends. Germline V CDR1 and CDR2: SGHTA, FQGTGA. CDR3: CASSLTGPYTEAFF. The CDR3, as DNA: TGTGCCAGCAGCTTAACCGGACCCTACACTGAAGCTTTCTTT. The entire variable domain, with the rest obtained from reference TRBV7-3 and TRBJ1-1, is as follows: GAGVSQTPSNKVTEKGKYVELRCDPISGHTALYWYRQSLGQGPEFLIYFQGTGAADDSGLPNDRFFAVRPEGSVSTLKIQRTERGDSAVYLCASSLTGPYTEAFFGQGTRLTVV.

This clonotype has only a few counts. This may be a read error, as it is one base from a much larger clone. The chain couples TRBV6-1 to TRBJ1-2; D is unresolved. The germline V gene encodes CDR1 MNHNS and CDR2 SASEGT. The CDR3 is 13 amino acids. In DNA, the CDR3 is TGTGCCCGCAGCCCGTCAGGAGTCTATGGCTACACCTTC. Its protein is CARSPSGVYGYTF.

This sequence joins TRBV4-1 and TRBJ1-2, with D unclear. V was cut by 1 base and J by 1 base, with 13 bases left in between. CDR3 length: 16 residues. Germline V CDR1 and CDR2: MGHRA, YSYEKL. In DNA form, the CDR3 reads TGCGCCAGCAGCCAAGTAAATAACATGATTAACTATGGCTACACCTTC. This gives the protein CASSQVNNMINYGYTF.

This clonotype was picked up many times. CDR3 residues: CATSSTGLRADTQYF. The CDR3 DNA reads as TGTGCCACCAGCAGTACAGGGTTGAGAGCAGATACGCAGTATTTT. The J gene is TRBJ2-3, the V gene TRBV15, with D possibly TRBD1 on 6 matching bases. The CDR3 is made up of 15 amino acids. V lost 3 bases and J lost 4, with 14 bases in between. Per germline, CDR1 LNHNV and CDR2 YYDKDF (reference sequence).

This clonotype was recorded at least ten times. This rearrangement joins TRBV20-1 to TRBJ2-7; 7 bases map to TRBD2. Germline-derived CDR1 and CDR2 are DFQATT and SNEGSKA (reference sequence). The CDR3 consists of 13 residues. V lost 3 bases, J lost 6 bases, and 8 bases stayed unmatched. The CDR3 region is CSASMGGSVEQYF. The CDR3 DNA reads TGCAGTGCTAGTATGGGAGGGTCCGTCGAGCAGTACTTC.

This clonotype appeared many times. This chain connects TRBV7-9 to TRBJ1-1, with a tentative D call TRBD1 (6 bases). The CDR3 consists of 16 residues. V was shortened by 1 base and J by 0 bases, with 12 bases between the two germline ends. CDR1 is SEHNR, CDR2 FQNEAQ, per germline (reference sequence). This chain's CDR3 is CASSLGETGMNTEAFF. Here the CDR3 DNA reads TGTGCCAGCAGCTTAGGGGAGACAGGTATGAACACTGAAGCTTTCTTT.

Many counts were recorded for this clonotype. The CDR3 reads CASSLLPVGSYEQYF. The CDR3 DNA follows: TGTGCCAGCAGCCTTCTTCCGGTCGGGTCCTACGAGCAGTACTTC. The chain has TRBV28 and TRBJ2-7; D is unresolved. CDR1 is MDHEN and CDR2 is SYDVKM in the germline V gene. V was pared by 6 bases and J by 1 base, with 16 bases between. The CDR3 contains 15 residues.

The rearrangement uses TRBV6-5 and TRBJ2-2; D gene unclear. With 2 bases removed from V and 6 bases from J, the gap between germline ends came to 10 bases. Germline assignment: CDR1 MNHEY and CDR2 SVGAGI. The CDR3 length is 14 residues. CDR3 DNA: TGTGCCAGCAGTTACGGGGTAGAGGCCGGGGAGCTGTTTTTT. Translated: CASSYGVEAGELFF.

This clonotype was counted many times. The chain has TRBV9 and TRBJ1-5; D not resolved. The CDR3 length is 14 residues. In germline, CDR1 is SGDLS, CDR2 YYNGEE. Trimming removed 0 bases at V and 3 bases at J, with 7 bases between. CDR3 sequence: CASSVGVHNQPQHF. CDR3 bases: TGTGCCAGCAGCGTAGGCGTTCACAATCAGCCCCAGCATTTT.

This clonotype appeared many times. This chain connects TRBV5-4 to TRBJ1-1; D gene unclear. The V end lost 2 bases, the J end lost 4 bases, and 15 bases lay between the germline ends. The CDR3 is 15 residues long. Germline CDR1 SGHNT, CDR2 YYREEE (reference sequence). CDR3: CASSFSATTITEAFF. The CDR3 nucleotides read TGTGCCAGCAGCTTCTCCGCGACTACGATCACTGAAGCTTTCTTT.

This clonotype was counted ten times or more. The chain has TRBV6-5 and TRBJ2-7; no reliable D call. Germline CDR1 reads MNHEY; CDR2 reads SVGAGI. The length of the CDR3 is 13 residues. V lost 5 bases to trimming and J lost 2 bases, with 10 bases between them. The CDR3 DNA reads as TGTGCCAGCAGTACTGGCATCACCTACGAGCAGTACTTC. Protein product: CASSTGITYEQYF.

This clonotype has a count of ten or more. Here the CDR3 reads CASQTEGAVSGGYTF. The CDR3 coding sequence is TGTGCCAGCCAAACTGAGGGGGCTGTCTCGGGTGGCTACACCTTC. This rearrangement joins TRBV28 to TRBJ1-2; 7 bases agree with TRBD1. This CDR3 comprises 15 residues. Germline CDR1 is MDHEN and CDR2 is SYDVKM. V was clipped by 8 bases and J by 7 bases; unmatched bases: 16.

This clonotype showed up just a few times. The J gene is TRBJ2-7, the V gene TRBV28; TRBD1 aligns across 7 bases. The CDR3 is 15 residues long. Germline V gene data show CDR1 as MDHEN and CDR2 as SYDVKM. V shed 5 bases and J 3 bases; nucleotides not matched to a gene: 10. CDR3 sequence reads: CASSRPQGNGYEQYF. The CDR3, as DNA: TGTGCCAGCAGTCGGCCACAGGGGAATGGCTACGAGCAGTACTTC.

The V gene is TRBV7-9, the J gene TRBJ2-2, with 9 positions matching TRBD1. CDR1 and CDR2 from the germline V gene are SEHNR and FQNEAQ (reference sequence). The CDR3 loop spans 16 amino acids. V dropped 2 bases and J dropped 1; count of bases not matched to a gene: 2. Here the CDR3 reads CASSLPGQGNTGELFF. CDR3 sequence (DNA): TGTGCCAGCAGCTTACCGGGACAGGGGAACACCGGGGAGCTGTTTTTT.

This clonotype has ten or more counts. The chain couples TRBV29-1 to TRBJ2-7, with 9 nucleotides matching TRBD1. Looked up from germline, CDR1 is SQVTM and CDR2 is ANQGSEA. V lost 6 bases to trimming and J lost 0 bases; unmatched junction nucleotides: 6. This CDR3 contains 14 residues. CDR3 residues: CSVTRDRVSYEQYF. CDR3 nucleotide sequence: TGCAGCGTCACCCGGGACAGGGTCTCCTACGAGCAGTACTTC.